These 3 T cell receptor beta chains were sequenced from one sample in a study of T-cell reconstitution after alpha-beta-depleted transplantation in children. Unique molecular identifiers tagged the TCRbeta library. TCRdb reprocessed the PCR reads via MiXCR and lists one record per CDR3 protein. The sample gives approximately 800,000 distinct CDR3 sequences, roughly 15% of which show up once; around 5% is in the top ten. The specimen was PBMCs, mostly from graft donor cells, collected 360 days after TCRalphabeta/CD19-depleted stem cell transplant. The receptor source for this set is a male patient younger than 18 who had a stem cell transplant for acute lymphoblastic leukemia, so the T cells may come from the graft donor.

In this sample, this clonotype turned up a few times. The chain carries TRBV4-2 and TRBJ2-2; TRBD2 matches 11 bases. Germline values: CDR1 LGHNA, CDR2 YNFKEQ. V gave up 1 base and J gave up 6 bases; unmatched junction bases: 10. This CDR3 region has 18 residues. This CDR3 is CASSQVAPLAGDPGELFF. DNA of the CDR3: TGTGCCAGCAGCCAAGTCGCCCCACTAGCGGGAGATCCCGGGGAGCTGTTTTTT.

This clonotype was observed a handful of times. The CDR3 is CASSHPDRDTRVNEQFF. The CDR3 DNA follows: TGCGCCAGCAGCCATCCAGACCGGGACACTAGGGTCAATGAGCAGTTCTTC. J is TRBJ2-1 and V is TRBV5-1; the D gene is possibly TRBD1 (6 bases). Germline CDR1 reads SGHRS; CDR2 reads YFSETQ. CDR3 length equals 17 residues. Trimming shortened V by 4 bases and J by 6 bases, and 23 bases separated the two germline ends. Supplemented by reference TRBV5-1 and TRBJ2-1, the full variable domain reads KAGVTQTPRYLIKTRGQQVTLSCSPISGHRSVSWYQQTPGQGLQFLFEYFSETQRNKGNFPGRFSGRQFSNSRSEMNVSTLELGDSALYLCASSHPDRDTRVNEQFFGPGTRLTVL.

This clonotype occurred a few times. The V gene is TRBV29-1, the J gene TRBJ2-4; 8 bases map to TRBD1. The junction had 2 bases not matched to a gene; V was cut back by 5 bases and J by 2 bases. The CDR3 totals 13 residues. Germline lookup yields CDR1 SQVTM and CDR2 ANQGSEA. CDR3 coding DNA: TGCAGCGTTCAGGGGGCGTCCAAAAACATTCAGTACTTC. Translating gives CSVQGASKNIQYF.